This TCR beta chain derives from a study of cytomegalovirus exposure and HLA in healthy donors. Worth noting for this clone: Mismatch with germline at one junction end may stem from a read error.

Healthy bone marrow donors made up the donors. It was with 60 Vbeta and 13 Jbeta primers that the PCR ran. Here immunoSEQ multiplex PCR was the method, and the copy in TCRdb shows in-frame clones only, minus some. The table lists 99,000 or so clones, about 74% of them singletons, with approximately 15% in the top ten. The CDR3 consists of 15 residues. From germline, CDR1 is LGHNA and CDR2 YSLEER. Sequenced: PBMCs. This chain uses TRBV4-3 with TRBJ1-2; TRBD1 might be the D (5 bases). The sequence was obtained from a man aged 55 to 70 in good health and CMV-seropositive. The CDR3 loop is CASSQDGSRDSGYTF. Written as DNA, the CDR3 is TGCGCCAGCAGTCAAGATGGAAGTCGGGACTCTGGCTACACCTTC.